These 7 T cell receptor beta chains came from one sample sequenced in a study of tumor-infiltrating lymphocytes in oesophageal squamous cell carcinoma (TCRdb year 2016). The library was built by means of PCR. The sequencing machine was an Illumina HiSeq 2000. TCRdb's own reprocessing of the public reads used fastp at Q25 and MiXCR and kept productive beta chains. One record per CDR3 amino acid sequence lists the most common genes and DNA. Across this sample there are 21,000 or so distinct CDR3 sequences, with roughly two fifths seen only once. Clones ranked in the top ten supply over 35% of the sample. The sequencing sample was made of esophageal tumor tissue. The receptors derive from a male donor with esophageal squamous cell carcinoma.

This clonotype was detected a few times. This may come from a read error, since a much larger clone is one base off. This chain connects TRBV5-1 to TRBJ2-1; TRBD1 aligns across 9 bases. The J call is doubtful: the DNA matches TRBJ2-7 better. CDR1 and CDR2 from the germline V gene are SGHRS and YFSETQ. The CDR3 is 17 residues long. This CDR3 reads CASSLQPKGQGYNEQYF. The CDR3 nucleotides are TGCGCCAGCAGCTTGCAGCCAAAGGGACAGGGCTACAATGAGCAGTACTTC.

This clonotype was counted at least ten times. It may be a read error: a sequence one base away is much more abundant. The rearrangement links TRBV7-7 to TRBJ2-1; D might be TRBD2 (6 bases). The end of the DNA fits TRBJ2-7 better, so the J call may be wrong. Germline lookup yields CDR1 SSHAT and CDR2 FNYEAQ (reference sequence). The CDR3 runs to 16 residues. The CDR3 loop reads CASSLESGEPYNEQYF. The CDR3 nucleotides are TGTGCTAGCAGCTTAGAATCGGGGGAGCCCTACAATGAGCAGTACTTC.

This clonotype was observed at least ten times. A read error may be the cause here, since a much bigger clone is one base away. The chain combines TRBV12-3 or TRBV12-4 with TRBJ2-4; perhaps TRBD1 as D (5 bases). The V gene lost 4 bases and the J gene lost 13 bases, with 14 bases spanning the gap. The CDR3 spans 12 residues. CDR3 region: CASSYLDNEQYF. In nucleotides, the CDR3 is TGTGCCAGCAGTTATTTGGACAATGAGCAGTACTTC.

The genes are TRBV28 and TRBJ2-1; D unclear. This CDR3 is built from 12 residues. The V end was cut by 3 bases, the J end by 10 bases, with 10 bases between. In germline, CDR1 is MDHEN, CDR2 SYDVKM. The CDR3 loop reads CASSFPTYEQFF. Written as DNA, the CDR3 is TGTGCCAGCAGTTTCCCGACCTACGAGCAGTTCTTC. Full variable domain (remainder filled in from reference TRBV28 and TRBJ2-1): DVKVTQSSRYLVKRTGEKVFLECVQDMDHENMFWYRQDPGLGLRLIYFSYDVKMKEKGDIPEGYSVSREKKERFSLILESASTNQTSMYLCASSFPTYEQFFGPGTRLTVL.

This clonotype was observed many times. V and J are TRBV24-1 and TRBJ2-1; 7 bases match TRBD1. CDR3 length equals 12 residues. Germline CDR1 and CDR2: KGHDR and SFDVKD. Germline trimming cut 9 bases from V and 10 bases from J; bases unmatched to any gene: 8. The CDR3 protein is CATGTALLEQFF. CDR3 nucleotides: TGTGCCACCGGGACAGCGTTATTAGAGCAGTTCTTC.

The gene calls are TRBV12-3 or TRBV12-4 and TRBJ2-1, with D possibly being TRBD1 (5 bases). V lost 3 bases to trimming and J lost 4 bases, with 7 bases between them. CDR3 length: 13 residues. The CDR3 protein is CASSLGPYNEQFF. Written as DNA, the CDR3 is TGTGCCAGCAGTTTGGGGCCATACAATGAGCAGTTCTTC.

This chain links TRBV4-2 with TRBJ2-4; D is ambiguous. Deletions cut 1 base from V and 6 bases from J, with 10 bases between. CDR1 is LGHNA and CDR2 is YNFKEQ in the germline V gene. The CDR3 has 14 amino acids. The CDR3 DNA reads as TGTGCCAGCAGCCAAGGAGAAACGCGAAACATTCAGTACTTC. This encodes CASSQGETRNIQYF.